This paragraph reports one TCR beta chain. This clonotype was observed a single time. Its antigen remains unidentified. The junction and the germline gene differ at one end; a read error may be behind it. This specimen comes from a study of T-cell memory formation after mild COVID-19 (dated by TCRdb to about 2021). In terms of the full investigation: TCR sequence clusters from the two donors were largely donor specific. In a couple of donors, T-cell clones that expanded and contracted after mild COVID-19 were followed by sequencing TCRalpha and TCRbeta repertoires longitudinally. Two young, previously healthy adult volunteers, one female and one male, were included in the cohort. The investigation overall reported the following: SARS-CoV-2 specificity of the second-wave clones peaking on day 37 was not confirmed. The study included only two mild cases, and larger cohorts that include severe cases with pre-infection samples were judged to be necessary. Some responding clones were found in pre-infection memory, which suggests that pre-existing cross-reactive memory T cells took part in the SARS-CoV-2 response. Balanced CD4/CD8 phenotypes were observed for clones contracting from day 15 to 85, whereas a bias towards CD4+ was observed for a second wave of clones expanding from day 15 to 37. Contracting CD4+ clones were found mainly in CM and EM memory subsets, while CD8+ clones were enriched in EMRA.

PBMCs were isolated by Ficoll-Paque density gradient centrifugation. Via the germline V gene, CDR1 is KGHSH and CDR2 LQKENI. Counted from cysteine to phenylalanine, this CDR3 has 14 amino acids. This entry keeps only the CDR3 DNA: 42 bases, framed from base 1. The sequencer was an Illumina NovaSeq 6000. TCRalpha and TCRbeta cDNA libraries were built by 5'RACE with constant-segment primers, adding sample barcodes and unique molecular identifiers. Trizol reagent was used to extract RNA from every sample. Libraries were amplified in two PCR steps, with a second sample barcode and Illumina TruSeq adapters added in the second step. Libraries were sequenced on an Illumina NovaSeq with 2 x 150 bp paired-end reads. From the authors' description of their analysis: Demultiplexing of reads and collapsing into UMI-guided consensus sequences were performed with migec v1.2.7. Using mixcr v2.1.11, UMI consensuses were aligned to TRA and TRB V and J templates and then assembled into clonotypes. A clonotype was counted as expanded or contracted only if both edgeR and NoisET called the change significant, with noise models trained on biological replicates. For edgeR calls, the thresholds were a false discovery rate-adjusted p below 0.01 and a log2 fold-change of 1. PCA with hierarchical clustering of max-normalized trajectories of the 1000 most abundant clonotypes was used as exploratory dynamics analysis. Separately sequenced CD4+ and CD8+ repertoires were used to assign a CD4 or CD8 phenotype to each responding clone. TCRdb handled the public reads itself, with Q25 trimming in fastp and clone calling in MiXCR, and kept productive beta chains. Each entry merges the rows of one CDR3 protein and shows their most common DNA and genes. The V and J calls shown here were made by TCRdb, not taken from the authors' results. This sample is represented by more than 450,000 distinct CDR3 sequences; around 17% of them were singletons. Clones ranked in the top ten supply 12% of the sample.

Here the chain combines TRBV18 and TRBJ1-2; TRBD1 lines up with 7 middle nucleotides. Sequencing was performed on PBMCs or a T cell subset sorted from them (not recorded which). This receptor was taken from an adult woman who had mild COVID-19 (a few samples of this study predate the infection). The sample titles of this study are shuffled in the database, so cell type and time point are left out; the donor was told from shared clones. The nucleotide sequence is TGTGACAGCTCACCAGAGGGGGCGAGCTATGGCTACACCTTC. Translated, this is CDSSPEGASYGYTF.